This TCR beta chain was identified in a study of T cell clones after liver transplantation. Turning to the study itself: TCRbeta sequencing after a pre-transplant mixed lymphocyte reaction identified graft-donor-reactive clones, later tracked in post-transplant blood.

Notes on this clone: The antigen is not known.

General study results and limits: These preliminary findings come from unstandardized post-transplant sampling times.

The V gene's germline CDR1 is SGHVS and CDR2 FNYEAQ. This CDR3 is 16 amino acids long. The germline V and J ends were trimmed by 4 bases and 1 base, with 16 bases remaining between them. Clones were read by immunoSEQ multiplex PCR, and TCRdb kept only the in-frame ones, dropping some. In the table there are roughly 15,000 clones, roughly 85% of which are singletons. The starting material was CD8+ T cells from blood, obtained around 44 months after liver transplant. This sequence originates from a human patient who received a liver transplant. These T cells may partly come from the graft donor. The chain has TRBV7-6 and TRBJ2-5; D perhaps matches TRBD1 (6 bases). CDR3 sequence (DNA): TGTGCCAGCAGCTCAAGAGATGACAGGTTCCAAGAGACCCAGTACTTC. Translation gives CASSSRDDRFQETQYF.